A selection of T cell receptor beta chains follows, all from one sample in a study of vaccination and CD4 T cells after COVID-19. Their cognate antigens are unknown. Each CDR3 protein is one row after TCRdb ran MiXCR on the PCR reads. The sample yields nearly 15,000 distinct CDR3 sequences, 65% to 85% seen once. The sample was CD4+ T cells from blood, cultured in vitro, taken after SARS-CoV-2 vaccination. The receptor set was obtained from a human donor who received a COVID-19 vaccine. Both conserved end residues are part of each CDR3. A D gene is named only where the DNA matches it firmly. Rows may omit the clone size; those that give it use once, few, many or a size class.

v_gene: TRBV27; abundance: .; j_gene: TRBJ2-5; d_gene: TRBD2; CDR3aa: CASSLKPSAGGRKETQYF; CDR3nt: TGTGCCAGCAGTCTCAAACCCTCAGCGGGGGGGCGAAAAGAGACCCAGTACTTC
v_gene: TRBV21-1; abundance: .; j_gene: TRBJ2-7; d_gene: .; CDR3aa: CASKLRTLRYEQYF; CDR3nt: TGTGCCAGTAAACTGAGGACGCTCCGTTACGAGCAGTACTTC
v_gene: TRBV24-1; abundance: .; j_gene: TRBJ2-6; d_gene: .; CDR3aa: CATSDSISGANVLTF; CDR3nt: TGTGCCACCAGTGACAGCATCTCTGGGGCCAACGTCCTGACTTTC
v_gene: TRBV24-1; abundance: .; j_gene: TRBJ2-2; d_gene: .; CDR3aa: CATSDSQKNTGELFF; CDR3nt: TGTGCCACCAGTGACTCACAGAAAAACACCGGGGAGCTGTTTTTT
v_gene: TRBV20-1; abundance: medium-sized; j_gene: TRBJ1-1; d_gene: TRBD1; CDR3aa: CSARVPGGNTEAFF; CDR3nt: TGCAGTGCTAGAGTTCCAGGGGGCAACACTGAAGCTTTCTTT
v_gene: TRBV20-1; abundance: .; j_gene: TRBJ1-5; d_gene: TRBD1; CDR3aa: CSATPTGGWVPQHF; CDR3nt: TGCAGTGCTACCCCGACAGGGGGCTGGGTCCCCCAGCATTTT
v_gene: TRBV11-3; abundance: once; j_gene: TRBJ1-3; d_gene: .; CDR3aa: CASSNSGNTIYF; CDR3nt: TGTGCCAGCAGCAACTCTGGAAACACCATATATTTT
v_gene: TRBV30; abundance: .; j_gene: TRBJ1-5; d_gene: .; CDR3aa: CAWSADRPALTNQPQHF; CDR3nt: TGTGCCTGGAGTGCCGACAGGCCAGCGTTGACCAATCAGCCCCAGCATTTT
v_gene: TRBV12-3/TRBV12-4; abundance: .; j_gene: TRBJ1-1; d_gene: .; CDR3aa: CASSLIGLVGENTEAFF; CDR3nt: TGTGCCAGCAGTTTAATTGGTCTAGTCGGGGAGAACACTGAAGCTTTCTTT
v_gene: TRBV3-1; abundance: .; j_gene: TRBJ1-1; d_gene: .; CDR3aa: CASSQKQAPNTEAFF; CDR3nt: TGTGCCAGCAGCCAGAAACAGGCGCCGAACACTGAAGCTTTCTTT
v_gene: TRBV7-9; abundance: .; j_gene: TRBJ2-3; d_gene: TRBD2; CDR3aa: CASSLATSLDTQYF; CDR3nt: TGTGCCAGCAGCTTGGCGACTAGCCTAGATACGCAGTATTTT
v_gene: TRBV7-7; abundance: .; j_gene: TRBJ2-1; d_gene: TRBD1; CDR3aa: CASSTGGSNEQFF; CDR3nt: TGTGCCAGCAGCACAGGGGGAAGTAATGAGCAGTTCTTC
v_gene: TRBV7-8; abundance: .; j_gene: TRBJ1-5; d_gene: .; CDR3aa: CASSSRDKVYNQPQHF; CDR3nt: TGTGCCAGCAGCTCCCGGGACAAGGTCTACAATCAGCCCCAGCATTTT
v_gene: TRBV6-1; abundance: .; j_gene: TRBJ1-2; d_gene: TRBD1; CDR3aa: CASSGTGEPYGYTF; CDR3nt: TGTGCCAGCAGTGGTACAGGGGAGCCCTATGGCTACACCTTC
v_gene: TRBV12-3/TRBV12-4; abundance: .; j_gene: TRBJ1-1; d_gene: .; CDR3aa: CASSLVGSRTEAFF; CDR3nt: TGTGCCAGCAGTTTAGTAGGGAGTCGAACTGAAGCTTTCTTT
v_gene: TRBV27; abundance: .; j_gene: TRBJ1-1; d_gene: .; CDR3aa: CASSLYGANTEAFF; CDR3nt: TGTGCCAGCAGTTTATACGGAGCGAACACTGAAGCTTTCTTT
v_gene: TRBV7-2; abundance: few; j_gene: TRBJ2-5; d_gene: TRBD1; CDR3aa: CASSLDQTGGKTQYF; CDR3nt: TGTGCCAGCAGCTTAGATCAGACAGGGGGCAAGACCCAGTACTTC
v_gene: TRBV6-1; abundance: .; j_gene: TRBJ1-2; d_gene: TRBD1; CDR3aa: CASSRPGQDANYGYTF; CDR3nt: TGTGCCAGCAGTCGACCAGGACAGGATGCTAACTATGGCTACACCTTC
v_gene: TRBV6-2/TRBV6-3; abundance: .; j_gene: TRBJ1-1; d_gene: .; CDR3aa: CASSYQSGAGNTEAFF; CDR3nt: TGTGCCAGCAGTTACCAAAGTGGGGCAGGGAACACTGAAGCTTTCTTT
v_gene: TRBV10-3; abundance: .; j_gene: TRBJ1-1; d_gene: .; CDR3aa: CAISPPGGVTEAFF; CDR3nt: TGTGCCATCAGTCCCCCGGGGGGGGTCACTGAAGCTTTCTTT
v_gene: TRBV10-3; abundance: .; j_gene: TRBJ2-2; d_gene: .; CDR3aa: CAILRGGELFF; CDR3nt: TGTGCCATTTTGAGAGGGGGGGAGCTGTTTTTT
v_gene: TRBV2; abundance: .; j_gene: TRBJ1-5; d_gene: .; CDR3aa: CASSDYRLRNQPQHF; CDR3nt: TGTGCCAGCAGCGATTACAGGCTCCGCAATCAGCCCCAGCATTTT
v_gene: TRBV4-1; abundance: .; j_gene: TRBJ1-2; d_gene: .; CDR3aa: CASSQVRGVSSYGYTF; CDR3nt: TGCGCCAGCAGCCAAGTACGGGGCGTGAGTTCCTATGGCTACACCTTC
v_gene: TRBV2; abundance: .; j_gene: TRBJ2-2; d_gene: .; CDR3aa: CASSARDPGELFF; CDR3nt: TGTGCCAGCAGTGCCCGGGACCCCGGGGAGCTGTTTTTT
v_gene: TRBV30; abundance: .; j_gene: TRBJ1-1; d_gene: .; CDR3aa: CAWSIRVNTEAFF; CDR3nt: TGTGCCTGGAGTATCAGGGTGAACACTGAAGCTTTCTTT
v_gene: TRBV12-3/TRBV12-4; abundance: .; j_gene: TRBJ2-5; d_gene: .; CDR3aa: CASSYNRETQYF; CDR3nt: TGTGCCAGCAGTTACAACAGGGAGACCCAGTACTTC
v_gene: TRBV20-1; abundance: .; j_gene: TRBJ1-1; d_gene: .; CDR3aa: CSVPYSRGLEAEAFF; CDR3nt: TGCAGTGTTCCCTATTCACGGGGGCTGGAGGCTGAAGCTTTCTTT
v_gene: TRBV7-8; abundance: few; j_gene: TRBJ2-3; d_gene: .; CDR3aa: CASSLDREDTQYF; CDR3nt: TGTGCCAGCAGCTTAGACAGGGAGGATACGCAGTATTTT
v_gene: TRBV2; abundance: once; j_gene: TRBJ1-1; d_gene: TRBD1; CDR3aa: CASSEVTGVGTEAFF; CDR3nt: TGTGCCAGCAGTGAAGTCACAGGGGTGGGCACTGAAGCTTTCTTT
v_gene: TRBV28; abundance: .; j_gene: TRBJ1-2; d_gene: TRBD1; CDR3aa: CASSHTYRGTTF; CDR3nt: TGTGCCAGCAGCCACACATACAGGGGCACCACCTTC
v_gene: TRBV27; abundance: .; j_gene: TRBJ1-2; d_gene: .; CDR3aa: CASSPWGGPKGGSGYTF; CDR3nt: TGTGCCAGCAGTCCGTGGGGGGGGCCTAAGGGCGGGAGTGGCTACACCTTC
v_gene: TRBV12-3/TRBV12-4; abundance: .; j_gene: TRBJ1-1; d_gene: TRBD1; CDR3aa: CASSADRGRRNTEAFF; CDR3nt: TGTGCCAGCAGTGCGGACAGGGGGAGGAGGAACACTGAAGCTTTCTTT
v_gene: TRBV2; abundance: .; j_gene: TRBJ1-2; d_gene: .; CDR3aa: CASSERINYGYTF; CDR3nt: TGTGCCAGCAGTGAGCGGATTAACTATGGCTACACCTTC
v_gene: TRBV20-1; abundance: .; j_gene: TRBJ1-3; d_gene: TRBD1; CDR3aa: CSATTGGNTIYF; CDR3nt: TGCAGTGCTACGACAGGGGGAAACACCATATATTTT
v_gene: TRBV5-3; abundance: .; j_gene: TRBJ1-6; d_gene: .; CDR3aa: CASSRQVYNSPLHF; CDR3nt: TGTGCCAGCAGCCGACAGGTTTATAATTCACCCCTCCACTTT
v_gene: TRBV15; abundance: few; j_gene: TRBJ1-1; d_gene: .; CDR3aa: CATSILTRLYTEAFF; CDR3nt: TGTGCCACCAGCATCCTTACACGGTTGTACACTGAAGCTTTCTTT
v_gene: TRBV20-1; abundance: .; j_gene: TRBJ2-7; d_gene: TRBD2; CDR3aa: CSAVVGGGSVEQYF; CDR3nt: TGCAGTGCTGTGGTCGGGGGAGGGTCCGTCGAGCAGTACTTC
v_gene: TRBV20-1; abundance: .; j_gene: TRBJ1-5; d_gene: TRBD1; CDR3aa: CSAKGQRYSNQPQHF; CDR3nt: TGCAGTGCCAAGGGACAGAGATATAGCAATCAGCCCCAGCATTTT
v_gene: TRBV10-1; abundance: once; j_gene: TRBJ2-3; d_gene: .; CDR3aa: CASSESGQGRDTQYF; CDR3nt: TGCGCCAGCAGTGAGTCTGGGCAGGGGCGGGATACGCAGTATTTT
v_gene: TRBV7-3; abundance: .; j_gene: TRBJ1-2; d_gene: TRBD1; CDR3aa: CASSSPGQLNSYTF; CDR3nt: TGTGCCAGCAGCTCGCCGGGACAGTTGAATAGCTACACCTTC
v_gene: TRBV12-5; abundance: .; j_gene: TRBJ2-2; d_gene: TRBD2; CDR3aa: CASGPAGGHGTGELFF; CDR3nt: TGTGCTAGTGGCCCGGCGGGGGGGCACGGCACCGGGGAGCTGTTTTTT
v_gene: TRBV5-1; abundance: few; j_gene: TRBJ2-1; d_gene: .; CDR3aa: CASSPGAGDYEQFF; CDR3nt: TGCGCCAGCAGCCCTGGGGCAGGGGACTATGAGCAGTTCTTC
v_gene: TRBV7-2; abundance: .; j_gene: TRBJ2-5; d_gene: .; CDR3aa: CASSYDSFPPETQYF; CDR3nt: TGTGCCAGCAGCTATGACTCCTTTCCTCCAGAGACCCAGTACTTC
v_gene: TRBV30; abundance: .; j_gene: TRBJ1-2; d_gene: .; CDR3aa: CAWSLGEGWHTF; CDR3nt: TGTGCCTGGAGCCTAGGGGAGGGTTGGCACACCTTC
v_gene: TRBV7-2; abundance: .; j_gene: TRBJ2-2; d_gene: .; CDR3aa: CASSLGDRFVSNTGELFF; CDR3nt: TGTGCCAGCAGCTTAGGCGACAGGTTCGTCTCGAACACCGGGGAGCTGTTTTTT
v_gene: TRBV2; abundance: .; j_gene: TRBJ1-2; d_gene: TRBD1; CDR3aa: CASSVTAGTGRGYTF; CDR3nt: TGTGCCAGCAGCGTTACAGCCGGGACAGGGAGAGGCTACACCTTC
v_gene: TRBV6-5; abundance: .; j_gene: TRBJ1-6; d_gene: TRBD1; CDR3aa: CASSLGQGWNSPLHF; CDR3nt: TGTGCCAGCAGTTTGGGACAGGGGTGGAATTCACCCCTCCACTTT
v_gene: TRBV7-7; abundance: .; j_gene: TRBJ2-3; d_gene: .; CDR3aa: CASSPSGEDTQYF; CDR3nt: TGTGCCAGCAGCCCCTCAGGGGAGGATACGCAGTATTTT